This entry features one T cell receptor (beta chain) sequence. A Seattle source enrolled patients during active infection and followed them longitudinally. As processed by the authors: How many nucleated cells were present was estimated from reference gene primer amplification. Profiled with immunoSEQ multiplex PCR; TCRdb holds only in-frame clones, not every one. D and trimming come from the DNA, and the V and J calls and clone size come from that table. The data contain around 200,000 clones, about 85% of them singletons. This sample is part of a study of blood T cell repertoires in COVID-19. Turning to the study itself: Samples representing acute and convalescent COVID-19 were sourced from the United States, Italy and Spain.

The clonotype comes from an older person with COVID-19, enrolled during active disease. Material for sequencing was peripheral blood.

Here the CDR3 reads CSVKTGGLSPLHF. CDR3 bases: TGCAGCGTTAAGACAGGGGGCCTATCACCCCTCCACTTT. J is TRBJ1-6 and V is TRBV29-1; TRBD1 aligns across 10 bases. Germline CDR1 SQVTM, CDR2 ANQGSEA. The CDR3 covers 13 residues. V was pared by 5 bases and J by 10 bases, with 5 bases of the junction left unmatched.